This TCR beta chain was captured in a study of CD8 T cells in Susac syndrome (dated by TCRdb to the late 2010s). Concerning the study at large: Repertoire sequencing was used to test whether CD8+ T cell activation and differentiation in Susac syndrome was antigen driven. Results and caveats for the whole study, not just this receptor: The number of individuals in the TCR sequencing and HLA analysis was recognized as being relatively small.

Peripheral blood CD8+ and CD4+ T cells from healthy donors, Susac syndrome patients and multiple sclerosis patients were profiled by high-throughput TCR beta sequencing. The multiple sclerosis controls were treatment-naive patients who had stable or active relapsing-remitting disease and met the revised McDonald criteria. Bulk CD8+ and CD4+ T cells were purified by magnetic negative isolation, while CD8+ TEMRA cells were enriched using FACS. Blood was drawn into EDTA tubes, processed within 24 hours, and PBMCs were isolated by density gradient centrifugation. PBMCs destined for TCR sequencing were cryopreserved in liquid nitrogen and later thawed in a 37 °C water bath. A purity of at least 90% was achieved for sorted or isolated CD4+, CD8+ and CD8+ TEMRA cells. The CDR3 sequence holds 13 residues, the cysteine and phenylalanine included. The sequence is cut down to CDR3 DNA, 39 bases in frame from base 1. V and J lose 5 bases and 8 bases, and a span of 15 bases separates them. CDR1 MNHEY and CDR2 SVGAGI are derived from the germline V gene.

The count of this clonotype is one. The clone's antigen remains unknown. Base qualities were left out, and no much larger clone turns up one base away. One read is thin evidence. RNA was extracted with the RNeasy kit and about 0.45 to 1 ug was reverse transcribed using random hexamers. The immunoSEQ multiplex PCR assay, covering 54 Vbeta and 13 Jbeta segments, was used to amplify TCR beta CDR3 regions. PCR amplification bias was corrected by using a synthetic template baseline for primer optimization and computational correction. The study's processing was this. Reads were assigned to V, D and J genes according to IMGT and analyzed in immunoSEQ Analyzer, with only productive sequences retained. Clonality was calculated as one minus the Shannon entropy normalized by log2 of the number of productive unique sequences. For each patient and control, public and private clones were evaluated among the 100 most prevalent clones. A clone was defined as Susac-specific if it was absent from the healthy and MS cohorts, from 950 to 1,300 published viral clones and from other ImmuneACCESS disease sequences. TCRdb took the public reads, trimmed them with fastp at Q25, ran MiXCR for clone calling and kept in-frame beta chains. Identical CDR3 proteins give one entry, which carries the most common genes and DNA. The V and J calls here are based on TCRdb, not the publication. The table for this sample lists approximately 220,000 distinct CDR3 sequences; about 95% of them were counted only once. The ten largest clones take up approximately 0.081% of the sample.

Sequencing was done on a sample of CD4+ T cells from PBMCs. The rearrangement combines TRBV6-5 with TRBJ1-2, with no confidently assigned D gene. The clonotype originates from a human donor with multiple sclerosis. The nucleotide sequence is TGTGCCAGCAGTCCGGGCCGAGGTCAGGGCTACACCTTC. This translates into CASSPGRGQGYTF.